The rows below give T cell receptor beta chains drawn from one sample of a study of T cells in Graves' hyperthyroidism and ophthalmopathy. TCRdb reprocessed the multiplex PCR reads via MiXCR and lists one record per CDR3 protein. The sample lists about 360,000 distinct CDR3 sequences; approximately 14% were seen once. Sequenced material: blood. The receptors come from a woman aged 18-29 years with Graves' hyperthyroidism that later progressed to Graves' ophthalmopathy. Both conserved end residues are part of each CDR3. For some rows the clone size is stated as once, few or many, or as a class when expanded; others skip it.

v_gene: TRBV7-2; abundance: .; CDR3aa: CASSLAPYSEKLFF
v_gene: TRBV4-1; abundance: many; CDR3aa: CASSQDPVDGQFF
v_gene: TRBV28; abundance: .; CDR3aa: CASSWGGINEQFF
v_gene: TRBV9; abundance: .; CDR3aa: CASSPKAGYPETQYF
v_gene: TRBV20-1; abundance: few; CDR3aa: CSGRSREGNLYNEQFF
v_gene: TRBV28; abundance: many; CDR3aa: CASSRGLNQPQHF
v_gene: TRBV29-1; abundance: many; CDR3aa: CSVGGTGYNEQFF
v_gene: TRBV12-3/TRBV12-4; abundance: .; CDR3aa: CASSLNQIYGYTF
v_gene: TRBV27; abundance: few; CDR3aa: CASSFGDRELFF
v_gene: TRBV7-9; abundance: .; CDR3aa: CASSFVSTYNEQFF
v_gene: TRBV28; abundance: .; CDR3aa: CASRGTGGNQPQHF
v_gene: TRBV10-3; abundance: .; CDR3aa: CAISDGAMPNTGELFF
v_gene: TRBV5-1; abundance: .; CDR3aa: CASSLTRGSSEQYF
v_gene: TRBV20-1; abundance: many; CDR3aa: CSARAPEGYEQYF
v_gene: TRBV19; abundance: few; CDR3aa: CASSTTDLPGAFF
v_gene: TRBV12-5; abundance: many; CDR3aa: CASGLGPPYEQYF
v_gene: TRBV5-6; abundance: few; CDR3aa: CASSLGALTEQYF
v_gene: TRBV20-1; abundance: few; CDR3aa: CSARGPGQGAIGNQPQHF
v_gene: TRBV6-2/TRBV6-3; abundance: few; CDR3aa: CASTDWSSYNEQFF
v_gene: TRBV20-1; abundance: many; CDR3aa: CSARVGETQYF
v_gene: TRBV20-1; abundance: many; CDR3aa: CSASQTAQGETQYF
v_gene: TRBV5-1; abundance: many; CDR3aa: CASSETASGNTIYF
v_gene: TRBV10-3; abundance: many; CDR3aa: CAISLGGYQETQYF
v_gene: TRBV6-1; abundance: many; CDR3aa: CASSYSGSTDTQYF
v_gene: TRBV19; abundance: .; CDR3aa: CASSSSGGSFYEQYF
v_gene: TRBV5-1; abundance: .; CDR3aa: CASCQYTGELFF
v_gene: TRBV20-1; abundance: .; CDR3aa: CSARSLAGGPGNEQYF
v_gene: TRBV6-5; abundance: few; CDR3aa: CASSYSTGEREKLFF
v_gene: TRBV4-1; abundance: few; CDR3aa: CASSQEADRGLSGELFF
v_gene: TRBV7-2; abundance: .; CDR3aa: CASSYSVQLPQPQHF
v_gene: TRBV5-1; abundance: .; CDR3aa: CASSPGTSGHEQYF
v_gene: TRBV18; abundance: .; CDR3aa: CASSPRGDMNTEGFF
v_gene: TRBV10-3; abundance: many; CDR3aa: CAISESGGPDEQFF
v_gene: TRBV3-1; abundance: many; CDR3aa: CASSGRNYGYTF
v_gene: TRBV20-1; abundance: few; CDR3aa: CSASVRGSGNTIYF
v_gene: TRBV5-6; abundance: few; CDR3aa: CASSVTGGGGNTIYF
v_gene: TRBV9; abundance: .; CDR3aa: CASSVASRGRKDGYTF
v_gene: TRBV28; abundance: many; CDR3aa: CASIQRWERGTDTQYF
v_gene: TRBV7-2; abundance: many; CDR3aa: CASSPPPQPNEKLFF
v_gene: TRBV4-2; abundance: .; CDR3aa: CASSQPSGTSVTGELFF
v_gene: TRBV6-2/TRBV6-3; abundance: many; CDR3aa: CASSPRLAGPYEQYF
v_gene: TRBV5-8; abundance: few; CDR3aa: CASSLSWGLNTEAFF
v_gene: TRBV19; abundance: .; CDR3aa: CASHLSRTGELFF
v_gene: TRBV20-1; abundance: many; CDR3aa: CSAKRVSSTDTQYF
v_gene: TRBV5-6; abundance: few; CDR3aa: CASSILLGQAAHEQYF
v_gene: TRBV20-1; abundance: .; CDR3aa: CSAFPGETSYNEQFF